These 32 T cell receptor beta chains originate from one sample sequenced in a study of beta chain features in type 1 diabetes. These receptors' antigens are unknown. Overall study findings and caveats: TCRB CDR3 length was moderately but significantly reduced in all four CD4+ subsets of Type 1 diabetes patients.

All of the isolated RNA was reverse transcribed, so expressed TCRB transcripts were sequenced. Here immunoSEQ multiplex PCR was the method, and the copy in TCRdb shows in-frame clones only, minus some. The sample contains hundreds of thousands of clones, over 12% of which appear only once. Sequenced sample: naive CD4+ T cells from blood. The receptors shown here come from a man between 18 and 35 years old with type 1 diabetes.

The chain has TRBV5-4 and TRBJ1-1; D not certain. The CDR3 sequence is 13 residues long. The V and J ends lost 3 bases and 1 base respectively, with 7 bases between them. The germline V gene encodes CDR1 SGHNT and CDR2 YYREEE (reference sequence). For the CDR3, the DNA is TGTGCCAGCAGCTCCAATTGGAACACTGAAGCTTTCTTT. Amino acids: CASSSNWNTEAFF.

The gene calls are TRBV29-1 and TRBJ1-1; D is unresolved. The CDR3 loop spans 11 amino acids. In germline, CDR1 is SQVTM, CDR2 ANQGSEA. V lost 7 bases to trimming and J lost 4 bases, with 10 bases between them. The CDR3 protein is CSAATVTEAFF. The CDR3 region has the DNA TGCAGCGCGGCGACGGTCACTGAAGCTTTCTTT. Full variable domain (remainder filled in from reference TRBV29-1 and TRBJ1-1): SAVISQKPSRDICQRGTSLTIQCQVDSQVTMMFWYRQQPGQSLTLIATANQGSEATYESGFVIDKFPISRPNLTFSTLTVSNMSPEDSSIYLCSAATVTEAFFGQGTRLTVV.

This clone was detected only a few times. This chain links TRBV4-2 with TRBJ2-2; unclear D gene. V lost 8 bases and J 2 bases, leaving 3 bases between the germline ends. This CDR3 comprises 11 residues. Germline CDR1 is LGHNA and CDR2 is YNFKEQ. CDR3 region: CASRNTGELFF. CDR3 nucleotides: TGTGCCAGCCGAAACACCGGGGAGCTGTTTTTT.

This clone was counted a few times. In the same sample, other DNA sequences code for this CDR3. The chain is built from TRBV9 and TRBJ2-5, with D perhaps matching TRBD1 (5 bases). The length of the CDR3 is 12 residues. Deletions cut 0 bases from V and 5 bases from J, with 5 bases between. Germline CDR1 reads SGDLS; CDR2 reads YYNGEE. The CDR3 loop is CASSVAGETQYF. CDR3 nucleotide sequence: TGTGCCAGCAGCGTAGCAGGGGAGACCCAGTACTTC.

This sequence joins TRBV7-2 and TRBJ2-7; weak D call: TRBD1 (6 bases). CDR3 size: 13 residues. V was pared by 5 bases and J by 6 bases, with 14 bases between. Germline V CDR1 and CDR2: SGHTA, FQGNSA. In DNA form, the CDR3 reads TGTGCCAGCAGCACAGGGCGCCCTCGCGAGCAGTACTTC. Translation: CASSTGRPREQYF.

This clone occurred a few times. V and J are TRBV10-3 and TRBJ2-7; 11 nucleotides agree with TRBD1. The CDR3 runs 14 residues. The V gene end was trimmed by 6 bases and the J gene end by 5 bases; junction bases not matched to a gene: 6. Germline V gives CDR1 ENHRY, CDR2 SYGVKD. The CDR3 protein is CAIRPPGQGDEQYF. The CDR3 DNA is TGTGCCATCAGACCTCCGGGACAGGGGGACGAGCAGTACTTC.

A few counts support this clone. The J gene is TRBJ2-1, the V gene TRBV29-1; D is unresolved. The CDR3 has 12 amino acids. The V gene lost 4 bases and the J gene lost 10 bases, with 14 bases spanning the gap. CDR1 and CDR2 (germline): SQVTM, ANQGSEA. DNA of the CDR3: TGCAGCGTTGCTCCTGTTCCTCGGGAGCAGTTCTTC. Translation: CSVAPVPREQFF.

The chain has TRBV6-5 and TRBJ1-1; D is unclear. Germline values: CDR1 MNHEY, CDR2 SVGAGI. The CDR3 covers 16 residues. V was shortened by 0 bases and J by 4 bases, with 15 bases between the two germline ends. The CDR3 coding sequence is TGTGCCAGCAGTTACTCGCACACCCCGAAAGTCACTGAAGCTTTCTTT. As protein: CASSYSHTPKVTEAFF.

This chain uses TRBV4-3 with TRBJ1-6; weak D call: TRBD1 (5 bases). The CDR3 runs 16 residues. Germline lookup yields CDR1 LGHNA and CDR2 YSLEER. V was shortened by 1 base and J by 0 bases, with 7 bases between the two germline ends. The CDR3 reads CASSQGGSSYNSPLHF. Here the CDR3 DNA reads TGCGCCAGCAGCCAAGGGGGCAGCTCCTATAATTCACCCCTCCACTTT.

This clone was seen a few times. The rearrangement links TRBV18 to TRBJ2-7; TRBD2 matches 11 bases. CDR1 KGHSH and CDR2 LQKENI come from the germline V gene. V shed 0 bases, J shed 4 bases, and the junction held 2 bases outside the gene matches. The CDR3 consists of 15 residues. As DNA, the CDR3 is TGTGCCAGCTCACCACCCTGGACTAGCGGGTACGAGCAGTACTTC. It is translated as CASSPPWTSGYEQYF. Full variable domain (outside the CDR3, taken from reference TRBV18 and TRBJ2-7): NAGVMQNPRHLVRRRGQEARLRCSPMKGHSHVYWYRQLPEEGLKFMVYLQKENIIDESGMPKERFSAEFPKEGPSILRIQQVVRGDSAAYFCASSPPWTSGYEQYFGPGTRLTVT.

The rearrangement joins TRBV9 to TRBJ2-2; 10 bases agree with TRBD1. Trimming removed 2 bases from V and 7 bases from J; junction bases left unmatched: 20. This CDR3 comprises 20 residues. Germline V gene data show CDR1 as SGDLS and CDR2 as YYNGEE. CDR3 sequence reads: CASSVEFTEDPGQGFGELFF. In DNA, the CDR3 is TGTGCCAGCAGCGTCGAATTCACCGAAGACCCGGGACAGGGGTTCGGGGAGCTGTTTTTT.

This clone was seen only a few times. The chain links TRBV29-1 to TRBJ1-1, with a weak D call TRBD1 (5 bases). The CDR3 totals 14 residues. Trimming shortened V by 3 bases and J by 8 bases, and 19 bases separated the two germline ends. The V gene's germline CDR1 is SQVTM and CDR2 ANQGSEA. The CDR3 protein is CSVERDSLKMEAFF. In nucleotides, the CDR3 is TGCAGCGTTGAGCGTGACAGCTTGAAAATGGAAGCTTTCTTT.

The chain joins TRBV4-1 to TRBJ2-4; the D is unclear. Germline CDR1 and CDR2: MGHRA and YSYEKL. There are 13 residues in the CDR3. V lost 0 bases and J 10 bases, leaving 10 bases between the germline ends. CDR3 bases: TGCGCCAGCAGCCAAGATCTAGGGCAGATTCAGTACTTC. This gives the protein CASSQDLGQIQYF.

This clone turned up a few times. This rearrangement joins TRBV5-6 to TRBJ2-5; TRBD1 aligns across 7 bases. V lost 0 bases to trimming and J lost 2 bases; unmatched junction nucleotides: 4. The germline gives CDR1 SGHDT, CDR2 YYEEEE. The CDR3 is 15 residues long. Here the CDR3 reads CASSLGQGIQETQYF. Written as DNA, the CDR3 is TGTGCCAGCAGCTTGGGACAGGGAATACAAGAGACCCAGTACTTC.

This chain uses TRBV30 with TRBJ1-2; D gene uncertain. This CDR3 has 13 residues. From germline, CDR1 is GTSNPN and CDR2 SVGIG (reference sequence). V dropped 0 bases and J dropped 7 bases, with 12 bases sitting between them. The CDR3 region is CAWSVQLAVGYTF. CDR3 coding DNA: TGTGCCTGGAGTGTACAGCTGGCAGTTGGCTACACCTTC. The complete variable domain, with remaining parts taken from reference TRBV30 and TRBJ1-2, reads SQTIHQWPATLVQPVGSPLSLECTVEGTSNPNLYWYRQAAGRGLQLLFYSVGIGQISSEVPQNLSASRPQDRQFILSSKKLLLSDSGFYLCAWSVQLAVGYTFGSGTRLTVV.

This clone was counted between two and nine times. For the CDR3, the DNA is TGTGCCAGCAGCTTTAGACAGGCCCCTAGCGGGAAACCGGATACGCAGTATTTT. Its protein product is CASSFRQAPSGKPDTQYF. This chain uses TRBV13 with TRBJ2-3; 9 nucleotides match TRBD2. This CDR3 is built from 18 residues. V dropped 3 bases and J dropped 6; count of bases not matched to a gene: 16. Germline CDR1 PRHDT, CDR2 FYEKMQ (reference sequence). Combining the CDR3 with reference TRBV13 and TRBJ2-3 gives the whole variable domain AAGVIQSPRHLIKEKRETATLKCYPIPRHDTVYWYQQGPGQDPQFLISFYEKMQSDKGSIPDRFSAQQFSDYHSELNMSSLELGDSALYFCASSFRQAPSGKPDTQYFGPGTRLTVL.

The rearrangement uses TRBV27 and TRBJ1-2; D is unresolved. The V gene's germline CDR1 is MNHEY and CDR2 SMNVEV (reference sequence). The CDR3 sequence is 14 residues long. Trimming shortened V by 3 bases and J by 6 bases, and 14 bases separated the two germline ends. The CDR3 bases are TGTGCCAGCAGTTTTAGAGGAATAGCCGATGGCTACACCTTC. This codes for CASSFRGIADGYTF.

This chain links TRBV2 with TRBJ1-1; 11 bases are a match to TRBD1. This CDR3 spans 17 amino acids. Germline assignment: CDR1 SNHLY and CDR2 FYNNEI. V dropped 4 bases and J dropped 0; count of bases not matched to a gene: 7. CDR3 loop: CASSVVDRGPMNTEAFF. The DNA of the CDR3 is TGTGCCAGCAGTGTAGTGGACAGGGGGCCGATGAACACTGAAGCTTTCTTT.

The CDR3 DNA reads as TGTGCCAGCAGCCCAGGGGATTCACCCCTCCACTTT. Its translation is CASSPGDSPLHF. This sequence joins TRBV7-9 and TRBJ1-6, with D possibly TRBD1 on 6 matching bases. CDR1 is SEHNR, CDR2 FQNEAQ, per germline (reference sequence). V was pared by 5 bases and J by 8 bases, with 7 bases between. The CDR3 is made up of 12 amino acids. The variable domain in full, completed from reference TRBV7-9 and TRBJ1-6, reads DTGVSQNPRHKITKRGQNVTFRCDPISEHNRLYWYRQTLGQGPEFLTYFQNEAQLEKSRLLSDRFSAERPKGSFSTLEIQRTEQGDSAMYLCASSPGDSPLHFGNGTRLTVT.

The chain joins TRBV7-9 to TRBJ2-5, with 10 bases lining up with TRBD2. V dropped 5 bases and J dropped 3; count of bases not matched to a gene: 12. Germline assignment: CDR1 SEHNR and CDR2 FQNEAQ (reference sequence). The CDR3 has 17 residues. CDR3 loop: CASSPGALAGAKETQYF. In DNA form, the CDR3 reads TGTGCCAGCAGCCCTGGGGCTCTAGCGGGAGCAAAAGAGACCCAGTACTTC.

This clone has just a few counts. The rearrangement uses TRBV30 and TRBJ1-5; D is undetermined. Germline CDR1 and CDR2: GTSNPN and SVGIG (reference sequence). The V end lost 0 bases, the J end lost 7 bases, and 13 bases lay between the germline ends. This CDR3 region has 14 residues. Here the CDR3 reads CAWSVLALGQPQHF. CDR3 DNA: TGTGCCTGGAGTGTACTCGCTTTGGGGCAGCCCCAGCATTTT.

This clone was counted a few times. The chain recombines TRBV11-2 with TRBJ2-7; no clear D gene. V gave up 2 bases and J gave up 7 bases, with 9 bases separating them. Germline V gives CDR1 SGHAT, CDR2 FQNNGV. The length of the CDR3 is 12 residues. The CDR3 DNA reads TGTGCCAGCAGCTTATTCTCACAGGAGCAGTACTTC. Amino acid sequence: CASSLFSQEQYF.

V gene TRBV14 combines with J gene TRBJ1-2, with D possibly matching TRBD1 (5 bases). From germline, CDR1 is SGHDN and CDR2 FVKESK. CDR3 length: 17 amino acids. The V gene lost 0 bases and the J gene lost 4 bases, with 18 bases spanning the gap. The CDR3 DNA reads TGTGCCAGCAGCCAAGATTTGTGGGGGGAAAAGAGCTATGGCTACACCTTC. Translating it yields CASSQDLWGEKSYGYTF.

The chain uses TRBV5-1 and TRBJ2-3; weak D call: TRBD1 (6 bases). From germline, CDR1 is SGHRS and CDR2 YFSETQ. CDR3 length: 15 amino acids. V was trimmed by 4 bases and J by 2 bases, leaving 14 bases between them. In nucleotides, the CDR3 is TGCGCCAGCAGCGGCTTACAGGGTTCCACAGATACGCAGTATTTT. It encodes CASSGLQGSTDTQYF.

The chain links TRBV2 to TRBJ2-7; tentatively, D is TRBD2 (6 bases). There are 13 residues in the CDR3. V was trimmed by 8 bases and J by 1 base, leaving 12 bases between them. The V gene's germline CDR1 is SNHLY and CDR2 FYNNEI. CDR3 sequence reads: CASGPRGSYEQYF. Here the CDR3 DNA reads TGTGCCAGCGGTCCGCGGGGTTCCTACGAGCAGTACTTC.

A few counts support this clone. The chain recombines TRBV30 with TRBJ1-2, with 7 nucleotides matching TRBD1. V lost 0 bases, J lost 4 bases, and 14 bases stayed unmatched. Germline values: CDR1 GTSNPN, CDR2 SVGIG (reference sequence). The CDR3 runs to 17 residues. The CDR3 sequence: CAWSVVEEGAYGYGYTF. The DNA for the CDR3 is TGTGCCTGGAGTGTAGTTGAGGAGGGGGCATACGGCTATGGCTACACCTTC.

As regards this clone: The sample carries other DNA sequences with the same CDR3. The gene calls are TRBV30 and TRBJ2-2; D unclear. The V end lost 0 bases, the J end lost 6 bases, and 8 bases lay between the germline ends. Germline V gene lookup returns CDR1 GTSNPN and CDR2 SVGIG (reference sequence). There are 13 residues in the CDR3. CDR3 coding DNA: TGTGCCTGGAGTGTCCAAGGCGCCGGGGAGCTGTTTTTT. Translated: CAWSVQGAGELFF. The whole variable domain, filled in from reference TRBV30 and TRBJ2-2, reads SQTIHQWPATLVQPVGSPLSLECTVEGTSNPNLYWYRQAAGRGLQLLFYSVGIGQISSEVPQNLSASRPQDRQFILSSKKLLLSDSGFYLCAWSVQGAGELFFGEGSRLTVL.

V and J are TRBV30 and TRBJ1-1, with D uncertain. The germline gives CDR1 GTSNPN, CDR2 SVGIG (reference sequence). V lost 3 bases and J lost 7, with 6 bases in between. The CDR3 has 10 residues. DNA of the CDR3: TGTGCCTGGAGGCAAGGTGAAGCTTTCTTT. This translates into CAWRQGEAFF.

The chain employs TRBV5-4 and TRBJ2-3, with TRBD2 matching over 16 bases. Germline trimming cut 3 bases from V and 1 base from J; bases unmatched to any gene: 5. Germline-derived CDR1 and CDR2 are SGHNT and YYREEE (reference sequence). The CDR3 is 18 residues long. CDR3 in DNA: TGTGCCAGCAGCTGGGGACTAGCGGGAGGGCCCGGCACAGATACGCAGTATTTT. Amino acid sequence: CASSWGLAGGPGTDTQYF.

V is TRBV2 and J is TRBJ1-2; no clear D gene. The germline V gene has CDR1 SNHLY and CDR2 FYNNEI. This CDR3 contains 14 residues. V gave up 3 bases and J gave up 2 bases, with 10 bases separating them. The CDR3 spells CASSDGPFNYGYTF. The CDR3 DNA sequence: TGTGCCAGCAGTGATGGTCCCTTCAACTATGGCTACACCTTC.

This chain joins TRBV4-2 and TRBJ2-7; 11 bases fit TRBD2. J was trimmed by 1 base and V by 5 bases; bases with no gene match: 4. Germline V CDR1 and CDR2: LGHNA, YNFKEQ. CDR3 size: 15 residues. The DNA of the CDR3 is TGTGCCAGCAGCACAGGGACTAGCGGATCCTACGAGCAGTACTTC. Translating gives CASSTGTSGSYEQYF.

Comment on this clone: This specimen includes other DNA sequences encoding the same CDR3. The rearrangement uses TRBV14 and TRBJ2-3; no firm D call. CDR1 SGHDN and CDR2 FVKESK come from the germline V gene. Trimming took off 3 bases at V and 6 bases at J, with 4 bases between the two ends. The CDR3 sequence is 11 residues long. DNA for the CDR3: TGTGCCAGCAGCCATGCGGATACGCAGTATTTT. Its protein is CASSHADTQYF.